Sequencing of this T cell receptor beta chain was carried out in a study of glioma-infiltrating T cells. Using RNA template, CDR3s of TCR alpha and beta were amplified with iRepertoire arm-PCR. Input was 100-400 ng of tissue mRNA or PBMC total RNA. Each CDR3 protein is one row after TCRdb ran MiXCR on the multiplex PCR reads. The table records roughly 100,000 distinct CDR3 sequences, under 30% of them present only once. This clonotype was seen at least ten times. In germline, CDR1 is DFQATT, CDR2 SNEGSKA (reference sequence). V was trimmed by 0 bases and J by 2 bases, leaving 12 bases between them. The CDR3 runs to 15 residues.

Sequencing was done on a sample of glioma tissue, nonneoplastic brain tissue, or PBMCs (not recorded which). J is TRBJ2-3 and V is TRBV20-1, with D possibly TRBD2 on 5 matching bases. The sequence was obtained from a human donor with low-grade glioma or glioblastoma, undergoing nonglioma brain surgery, or in good health (not recorded which). CDR3 amino acids: CSARDGEKITDTQYF. The CDR3 DNA is TGCAGTGCTAGAGATGGGGAGAAAATCACAGATACGCAGTATTTT.